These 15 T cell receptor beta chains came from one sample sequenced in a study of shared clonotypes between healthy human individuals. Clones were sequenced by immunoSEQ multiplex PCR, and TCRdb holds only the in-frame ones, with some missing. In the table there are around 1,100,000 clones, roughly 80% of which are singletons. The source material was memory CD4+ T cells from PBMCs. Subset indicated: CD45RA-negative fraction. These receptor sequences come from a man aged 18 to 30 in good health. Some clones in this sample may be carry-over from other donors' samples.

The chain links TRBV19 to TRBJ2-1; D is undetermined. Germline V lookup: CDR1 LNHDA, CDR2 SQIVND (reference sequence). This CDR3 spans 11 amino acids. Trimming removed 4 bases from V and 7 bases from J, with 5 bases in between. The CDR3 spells CASSRWNEQFF. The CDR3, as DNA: TGTGCCAGTAGTAGGTGGAATGAGCAGTTCTTC.

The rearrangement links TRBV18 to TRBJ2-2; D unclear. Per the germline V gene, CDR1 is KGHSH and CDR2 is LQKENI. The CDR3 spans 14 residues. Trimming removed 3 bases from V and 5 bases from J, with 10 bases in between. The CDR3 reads CASSPTVRTGELFF. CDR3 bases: TGTGCCAGCTCACCGACGGTCCGGACCGGGGAGCTGTTTTTT.

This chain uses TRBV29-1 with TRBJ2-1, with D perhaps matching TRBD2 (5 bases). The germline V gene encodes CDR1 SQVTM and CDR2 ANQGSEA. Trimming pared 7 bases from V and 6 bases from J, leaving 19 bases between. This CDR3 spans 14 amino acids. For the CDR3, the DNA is TGCAGCGCCCTCCGGGGTGTTTTGGGCAATGAGCAGTTCTTC. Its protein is CSALRGVLGNEQFF.

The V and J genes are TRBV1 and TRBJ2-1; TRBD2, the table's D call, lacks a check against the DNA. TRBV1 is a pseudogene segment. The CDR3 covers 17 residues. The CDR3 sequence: CTSSQERGLAFYNEQFF. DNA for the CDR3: TGCACCAGCAGCCAAGAAAGAGGGCTAGCCTTCTACAATGAGCAGTTCTTC.

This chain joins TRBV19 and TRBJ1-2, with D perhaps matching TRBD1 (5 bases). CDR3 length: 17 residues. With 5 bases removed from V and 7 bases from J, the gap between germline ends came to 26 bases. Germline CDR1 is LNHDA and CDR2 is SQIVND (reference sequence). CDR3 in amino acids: CASSYAEGTFIFSGYTF. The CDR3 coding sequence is TGTGCCAGTAGTTACGCAGAGGGGACGTTCATTTTTTCTGGCTACACCTTC.

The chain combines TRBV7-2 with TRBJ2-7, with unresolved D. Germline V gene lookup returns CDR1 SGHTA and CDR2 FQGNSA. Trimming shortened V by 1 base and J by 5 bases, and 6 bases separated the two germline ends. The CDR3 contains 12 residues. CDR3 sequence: CASSLGEDEQYF. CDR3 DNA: TGTGCCAGCAGCTTAGGAGAGGACGAGCAGTACTTC.

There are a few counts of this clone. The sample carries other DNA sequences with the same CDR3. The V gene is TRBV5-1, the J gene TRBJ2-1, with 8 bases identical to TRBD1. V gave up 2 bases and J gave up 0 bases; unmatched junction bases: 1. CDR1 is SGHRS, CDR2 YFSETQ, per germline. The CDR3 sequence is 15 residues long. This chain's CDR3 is CASSLTGGSYNEQFF. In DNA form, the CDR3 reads TGCGCCAGCAGCTTAACAGGGGGCTCCTACAATGAGCAGTTCTTC.

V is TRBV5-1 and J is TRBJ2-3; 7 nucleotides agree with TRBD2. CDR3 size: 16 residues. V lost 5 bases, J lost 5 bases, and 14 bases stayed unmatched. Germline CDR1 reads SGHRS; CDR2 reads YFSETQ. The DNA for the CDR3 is TGCGCCAGCAGTAGGGAGGGAGGGCCCGGATTAGATACGCAGTATTTT. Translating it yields CASSREGGPGLDTQYF.

The CDR3 protein is CASSEGDTNEKLFF. CDR3 DNA: TGTGCCAGCAGCGAGGGGGACACTAATGAAAAACTGTTTTTT. V is TRBV9 and J is TRBJ1-4; D may be TRBD1 (6 bases). The CDR3 runs to 14 residues. The V gene lost 3 bases and the J gene lost 2 bases, with 8 bases spanning the gap. From germline, CDR1 is SGDLS and CDR2 YYNGEE. Full variable domain (rest looked up from reference TRBV9 and TRBJ1-4): DSGVTQTPKHLITATGQRVTLRCSPRSGDLSVYWYQQSLDQGLQFLIQYYNGEERAKGNILERFSAQQFPDLHSELNLSSLELGDSALYFCASSEGDTNEKLFFGSGTQLSVL.

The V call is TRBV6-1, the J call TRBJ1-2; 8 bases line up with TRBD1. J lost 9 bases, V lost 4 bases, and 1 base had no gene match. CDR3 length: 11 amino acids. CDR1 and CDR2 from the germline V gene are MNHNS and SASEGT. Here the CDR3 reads CASSGDRSYTF. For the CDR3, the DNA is TGTGCCAGCAGTGGGGACAGGAGCTACACCTTC.

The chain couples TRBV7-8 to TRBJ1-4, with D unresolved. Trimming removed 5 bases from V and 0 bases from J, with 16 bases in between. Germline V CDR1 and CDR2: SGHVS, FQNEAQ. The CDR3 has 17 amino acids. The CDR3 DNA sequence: TGTGCCAGCAGCCGACCCCCCATCCCGGCAACTAATGAAAAACTGTTTTTT. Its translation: CASSRPPIPATNEKLFF.

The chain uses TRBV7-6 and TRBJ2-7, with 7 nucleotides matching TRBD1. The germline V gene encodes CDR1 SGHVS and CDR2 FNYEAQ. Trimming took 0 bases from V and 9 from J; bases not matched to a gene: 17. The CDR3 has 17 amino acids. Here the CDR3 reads CASSLAGWSGGATRQYF. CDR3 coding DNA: TGTGCCAGCAGCTTAGCGGGGTGGTCAGGGGGAGCTACGAGGCAGTACTTC. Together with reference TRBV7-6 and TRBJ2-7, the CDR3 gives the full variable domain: GAGVSQSPRYKVTKRGQDVALRCDPISGHVSLYWYRQALGQGPEFLTYFNYEAQQDKSGLPNDRFSAERPEGSISTLTIQRTEQRDSAMYRCASSLAGWSGGATRQYFGPGTRLTVT.

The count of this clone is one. The CDR3: CASSERGAAGNQPQHF. The CDR3 DNA follows: TGTGCCAGCAGTGAGAGGGGGGCCGCTGGCAATCAGCCCCAGCATTTT. The gene calls are TRBV6-1 and TRBJ1-5; D may be TRBD1 (6 bases). Per germline, CDR1 MNHNS and CDR2 SASEGT. The CDR3 covers 16 residues. V was trimmed by 3 bases and J by 2 bases, leaving 14 bases between them.

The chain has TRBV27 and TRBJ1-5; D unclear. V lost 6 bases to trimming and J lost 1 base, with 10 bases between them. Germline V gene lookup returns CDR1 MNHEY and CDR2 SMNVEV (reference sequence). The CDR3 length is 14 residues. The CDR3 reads CASSLRGSNQPQHF. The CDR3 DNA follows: TGTGCCAGCAGCTTGCGAGGGAGCAATCAGCCCCAGCATTTT.

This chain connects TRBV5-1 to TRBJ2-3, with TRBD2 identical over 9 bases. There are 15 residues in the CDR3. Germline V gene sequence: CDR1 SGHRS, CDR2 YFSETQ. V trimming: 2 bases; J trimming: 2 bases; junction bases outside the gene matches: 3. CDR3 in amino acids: CASSFGTSFTDTQYF. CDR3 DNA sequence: TGCGCCAGCAGCTTTGGGACTAGCTTCACAGATACGCAGTATTTT.